This TCR beta chain was recorded in a study of regulatory T cells in long-lasting Graves disease. V was cut by 5 bases and J by 1 base, with 14 bases left in between. The CDR3 has 15 residues. The table lists this clonotype with many counts. Its antigen is as yet unknown. The study's findings and limits: Those with persistent disease had in common more public clonotypes (about 3,000) than new patients (approximately 890).

Arm-PCR of CDR3 regions and iRepertoire HTBI primers were the basis on which TCR beta libraries were built. TCRdb re-analysed the multiplex PCR reads in MiXCR, keeping a single row per CDR3 protein. The sample consists of approximately 250,000 distinct CDR3 sequences, about 18% of them appearing once. As to time point: newly diagnosed GD, antithyroid drugs for less than 3 months. After RNA was extracted from PBMCs, the TCR library was made from it. The material was peripheral blood mononuclear cells (PBMCs), obtained at new diagnosis, from a patient treated with antithyroid drugs. This sequence joins TRBV12-3 or TRBV12-4 and TRBJ1-1; no definite D call. The TCR was taken from a female donor with Graves disease. The CDR3 reads CASSPTSGPNTEAFF. In DNA form, the CDR3 reads TGTGCCAGCAGTCCGACCTCCGGGCCGAACACTGAAGCTTTCTTT.